Below, one TCR beta chain is given with its context. V was pared by 0 bases and J by 7 bases, with 6 bases of the junction left unmatched. This CDR3 region has 15 residues. Germline values: CDR1 GTSNPN, CDR2 SVGIG (reference sequence). The sample is drawn from a study of cytomegalovirus exposure and HLA in healthy donors. A multiplex PCR was run with 60 Vbeta primers and 13 Jbeta primers. Sequencing used immunoSEQ multiplex PCR; TCRdb keeps in-frame clones, though not all of them. The sample records about 89,000 clones, around 85% being singletons. V and J are TRBV30 and TRBJ1-6; TRBD1 aligns across 7 bases. This clonotype was sampled from a man in his forties in good health and CMV-seropositive. The sequencing sample was made of PBMCs. The CDR3 DNA reads TGTGCCTGGAGTGTAGGGGGCGTACTCAATTCACCCCTCCACTTT. The encoded protein is CAWSVGGVLNSPLHF. Looking up the rest from reference TRBV30 and TRBJ1-6 gives the full variable domain: SQTIHQWPATLVQPVGSPLSLECTVEGTSNPNLYWYRQAAGRGLQLLFYSVGIGQISSEVPQNLSASRPQDRQFILSSKKLLLSDSGFYLCAWSVGGVLNSPLHFGNGTRLTVT.